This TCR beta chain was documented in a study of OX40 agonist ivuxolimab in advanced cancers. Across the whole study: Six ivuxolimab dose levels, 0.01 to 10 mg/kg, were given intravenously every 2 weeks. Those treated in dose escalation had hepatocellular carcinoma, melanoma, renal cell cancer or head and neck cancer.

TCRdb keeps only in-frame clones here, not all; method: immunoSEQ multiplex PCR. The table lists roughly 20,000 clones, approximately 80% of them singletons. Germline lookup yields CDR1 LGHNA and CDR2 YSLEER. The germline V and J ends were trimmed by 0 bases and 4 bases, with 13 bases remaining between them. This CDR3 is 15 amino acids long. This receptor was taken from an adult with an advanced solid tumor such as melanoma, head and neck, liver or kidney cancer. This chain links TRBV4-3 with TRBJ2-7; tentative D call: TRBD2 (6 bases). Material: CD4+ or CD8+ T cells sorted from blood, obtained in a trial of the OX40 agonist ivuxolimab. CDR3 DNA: TGCGCCAGCAGCCAAGATGTTAATAGCGGTTACGAGCAGTACTTC. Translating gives CASSQDVNSGYEQYF.